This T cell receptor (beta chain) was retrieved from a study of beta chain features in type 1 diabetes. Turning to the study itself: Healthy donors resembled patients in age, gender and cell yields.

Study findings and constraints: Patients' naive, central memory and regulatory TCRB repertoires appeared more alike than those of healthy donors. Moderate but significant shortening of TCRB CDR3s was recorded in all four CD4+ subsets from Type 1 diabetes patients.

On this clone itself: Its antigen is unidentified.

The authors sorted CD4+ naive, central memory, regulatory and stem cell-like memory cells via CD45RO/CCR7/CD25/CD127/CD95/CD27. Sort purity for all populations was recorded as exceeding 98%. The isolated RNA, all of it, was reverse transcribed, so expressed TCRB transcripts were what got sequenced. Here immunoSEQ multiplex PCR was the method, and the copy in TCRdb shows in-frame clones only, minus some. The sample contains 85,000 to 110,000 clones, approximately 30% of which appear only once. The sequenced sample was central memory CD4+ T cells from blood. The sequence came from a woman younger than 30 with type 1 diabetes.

DNA for the CDR3: TGTGCCAGCAGATCTGACAGGACCGCTGGAAACACCATATATTTT. Amino acids: CASRSDRTAGNTIYF. This chain links TRBV11-2 with TRBJ1-3, with D possibly matching TRBD1 (6 bases). V lost 6 bases and J 2 bases, leaving 14 bases between the germline ends. The germline V gene has CDR1 SGHAT and CDR2 FQNNGV. This CDR3 is built from 15 residues.